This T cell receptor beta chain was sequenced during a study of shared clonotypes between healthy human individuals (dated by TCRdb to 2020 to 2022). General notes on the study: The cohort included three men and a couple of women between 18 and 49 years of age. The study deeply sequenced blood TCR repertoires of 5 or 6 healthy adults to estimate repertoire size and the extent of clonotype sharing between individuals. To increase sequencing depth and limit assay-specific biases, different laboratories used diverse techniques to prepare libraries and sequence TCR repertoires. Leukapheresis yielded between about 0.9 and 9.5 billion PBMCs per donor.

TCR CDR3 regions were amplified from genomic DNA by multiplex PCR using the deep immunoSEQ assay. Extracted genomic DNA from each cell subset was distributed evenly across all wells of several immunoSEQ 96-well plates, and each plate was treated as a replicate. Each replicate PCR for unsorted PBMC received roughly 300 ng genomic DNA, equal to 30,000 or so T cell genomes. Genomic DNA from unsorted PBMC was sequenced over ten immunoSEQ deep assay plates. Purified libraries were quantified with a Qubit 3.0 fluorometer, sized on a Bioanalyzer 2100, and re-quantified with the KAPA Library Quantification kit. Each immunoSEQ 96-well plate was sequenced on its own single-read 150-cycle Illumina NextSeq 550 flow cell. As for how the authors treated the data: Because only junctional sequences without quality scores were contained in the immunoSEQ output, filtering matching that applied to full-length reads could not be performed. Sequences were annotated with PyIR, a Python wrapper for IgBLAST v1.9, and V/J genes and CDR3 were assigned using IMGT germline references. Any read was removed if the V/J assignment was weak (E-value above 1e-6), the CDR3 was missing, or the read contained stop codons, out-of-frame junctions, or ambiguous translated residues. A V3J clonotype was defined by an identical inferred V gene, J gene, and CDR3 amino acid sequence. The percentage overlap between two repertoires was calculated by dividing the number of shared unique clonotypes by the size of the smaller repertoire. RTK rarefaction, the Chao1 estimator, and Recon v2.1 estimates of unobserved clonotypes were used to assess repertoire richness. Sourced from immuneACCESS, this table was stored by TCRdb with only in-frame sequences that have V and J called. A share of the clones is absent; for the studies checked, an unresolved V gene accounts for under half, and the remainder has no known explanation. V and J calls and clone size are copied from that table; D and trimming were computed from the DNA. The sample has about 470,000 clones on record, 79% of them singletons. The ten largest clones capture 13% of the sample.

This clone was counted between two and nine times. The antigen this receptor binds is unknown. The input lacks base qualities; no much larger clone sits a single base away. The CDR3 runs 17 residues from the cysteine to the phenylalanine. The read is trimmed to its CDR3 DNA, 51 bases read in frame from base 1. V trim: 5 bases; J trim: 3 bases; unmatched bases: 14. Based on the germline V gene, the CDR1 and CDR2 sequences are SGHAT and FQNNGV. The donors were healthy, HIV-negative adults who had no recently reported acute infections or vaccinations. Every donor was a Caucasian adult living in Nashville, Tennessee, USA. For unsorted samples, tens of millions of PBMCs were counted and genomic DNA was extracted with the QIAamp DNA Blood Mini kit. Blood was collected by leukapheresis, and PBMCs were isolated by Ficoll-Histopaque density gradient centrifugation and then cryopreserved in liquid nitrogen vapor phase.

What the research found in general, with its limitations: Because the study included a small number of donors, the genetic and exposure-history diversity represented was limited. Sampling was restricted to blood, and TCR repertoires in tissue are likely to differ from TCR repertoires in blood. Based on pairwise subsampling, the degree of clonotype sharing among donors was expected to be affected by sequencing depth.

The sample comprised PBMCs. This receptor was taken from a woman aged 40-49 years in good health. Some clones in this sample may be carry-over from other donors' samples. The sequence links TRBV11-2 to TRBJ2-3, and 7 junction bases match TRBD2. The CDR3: CASSPMAGLIWTDTQYF. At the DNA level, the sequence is TGTGCCAGCAGCCCGATGGCGGGACTAATCTGGACAGATACGCAGTATTTT.